The TCR beta chain under discussion was sequenced for a study of cytomegalovirus exposure and HLA in healthy donors. Study-wide results and limits: Analyzed later, association rates of TCRs varied across HLA loci, with DRB1 most and HLA-C fewest.

In regard to this clone: The antigen is not known.

Researchers ran the PCR with 60 Vbeta and 13 Jbeta primers. Clones were read by immunoSEQ multiplex PCR, and TCRdb kept only the in-frame ones, dropping some. The repertoire holds fewer than 200,000 clones, with less than 90% as singletons. CDR3 length: 15 residues. Trimming removed 0 bases from V and 0 bases from J, with 9 bases in between. The germline V gene encodes CDR1 SGHKS and CDR2 YYEKEE (reference sequence). The sample comprised PBMCs. The chain is built from TRBV5-5 and TRBJ1-1; maybe TRBD1 (5 bases). The TCR comes from a man aged 45-65 years in good health and CMV-seronegative. CDR3 DNA sequence: TGTGCCAGCAGCTTGGTCGCAGGGATGAACACTGAAGCTTTCTTT. This codes for CASSLVAGMNTEAFF.